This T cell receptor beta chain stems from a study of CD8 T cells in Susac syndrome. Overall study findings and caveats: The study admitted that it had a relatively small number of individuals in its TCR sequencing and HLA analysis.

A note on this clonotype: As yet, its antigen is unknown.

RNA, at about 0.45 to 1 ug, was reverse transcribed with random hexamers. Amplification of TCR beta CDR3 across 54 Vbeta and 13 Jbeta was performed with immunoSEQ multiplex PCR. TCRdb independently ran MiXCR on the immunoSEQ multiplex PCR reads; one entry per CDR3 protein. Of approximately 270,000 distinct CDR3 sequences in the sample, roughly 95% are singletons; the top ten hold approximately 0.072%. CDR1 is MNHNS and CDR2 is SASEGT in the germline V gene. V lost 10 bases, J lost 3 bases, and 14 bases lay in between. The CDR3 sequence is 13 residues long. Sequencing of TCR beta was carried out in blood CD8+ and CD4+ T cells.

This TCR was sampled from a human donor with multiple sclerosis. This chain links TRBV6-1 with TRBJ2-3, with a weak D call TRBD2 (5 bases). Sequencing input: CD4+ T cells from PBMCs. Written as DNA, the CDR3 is TGTGCCACCGGACCGAGGAGGACAGATACGCAGTATTTT. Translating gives CATGPRRTDTQYF.